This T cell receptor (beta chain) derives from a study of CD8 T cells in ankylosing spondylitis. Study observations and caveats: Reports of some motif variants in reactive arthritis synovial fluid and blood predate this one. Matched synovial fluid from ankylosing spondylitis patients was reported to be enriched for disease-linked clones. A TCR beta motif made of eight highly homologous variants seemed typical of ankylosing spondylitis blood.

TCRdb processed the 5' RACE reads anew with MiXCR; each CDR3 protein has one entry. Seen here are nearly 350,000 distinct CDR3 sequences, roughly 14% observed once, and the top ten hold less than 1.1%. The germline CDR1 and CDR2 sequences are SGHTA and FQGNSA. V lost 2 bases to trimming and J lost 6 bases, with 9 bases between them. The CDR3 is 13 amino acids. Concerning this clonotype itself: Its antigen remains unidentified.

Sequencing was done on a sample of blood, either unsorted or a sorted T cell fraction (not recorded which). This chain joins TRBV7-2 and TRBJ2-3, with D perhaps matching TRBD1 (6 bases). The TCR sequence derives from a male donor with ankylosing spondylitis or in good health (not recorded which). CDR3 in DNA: TGTGCCAGCAGCTTACACAGGGCCGATACGCAGTATTTT. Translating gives CASSLHRADTQYF.